This T cell receptor (beta chain) is from a study of beta chain features in type 1 diabetes listed by TCRdb under 2018. For context, the study as a whole: Mean age, gender distribution, total cell number and subset yield were not different between patients and healthy donors. A total of under 140,000,000 sorted cells were examined across all samples, and the number of cells per subset was strongly correlated with RNA yield. In the study, TCRB repertoires of sorted circulating CD4+ T cell subsets from recently diagnosed type 1 diabetes patients were compared with those of matched healthy donors. Regulatory and stem cell-like memory subsets were isolated from only 8 patients and roughly eight healthy donors, whereas naive and central memory subsets came from all 30 or so donors.

Each donor gave one peripheral blood draw, roughly 120 mL on average, collected into heparinised tubes. A BD FACSAria II was used to sort naive, central memory, regulatory and stem cell-like memory CD4+ T cells with a panel that included CD45RO, CCR7, CD25, CD127, CD95 and CD27. A purity above 95% was achieved for all sorted populations. PBMCs were isolated immediately by Lymphoprep density gradient centrifugation and stained directly without culture. So that batch effects would be minimized, each experiment stained and sorted samples in pairs, pairing one healthy donor with one patient. Clipping removes 1 base from V and 5 bases from J, with 2 as the unmatched junction base count. CDR1 and CDR2 are drawn from the germline V gene: LGHNA, YSLEER. The CDR3 starts with the cysteine, ends with the phenylalanine, and has 14 residues. The entry retains the CDR3 DNA only, 42 bases that are in frame from base 1.

Note on this clone: The antigen this receptor binds is unknown. Nothing much larger sits one base from this clone, and base qualities are not available. Other DNA sequences in the same sample also yield this CDR3.

The entire amount of isolated RNA was reverse transcribed using the High Capacity cDNA Reverse Transcription Kit, so the sequenced TCRB transcripts were expressed ones. Deep immunoSEQ sequencing was performed on naive, central memory and regulatory T cell samples, with an average of about 3.6 million total reads per sample. After sorted cells were lysed in RLT buffer, RNA was extracted with DNase-treated RNeasy Micro or Mini kits, with the choice depending on cell number. Each cell subset was processed separately to prevent cross-contamination, with patient and healthy donor samples processed together. The immunoSEQ multiplex PCR was used to amplify TCRB sequences from cDNA, generating 87-bp fragments that spanned the CDR3 region. Sequencing of the amplicons was done on the Illumina HiSeq platform. As for how the authors treated the data: PCR bias was corrected computationally using synthetic template baselines, and reads within Hamming distance 2 were collapsed, with unmergeable singletons discarded. By aligning reads against IMGT, V, D and J genes, CDR3 length, and insertions or deletions at six rearrangement sites were assigned. Within each subset, clonotype counts were normalized to the number of sorted cells before true diversity and Gini coefficients were calculated with the tcR R package. The overlap coefficient, calculated on TCRB nucleotide sequences, was used to quantify repertoire sharing. Out-of-frame TCRB sequences from naive cells were analyzed to stand in for the pre-selection repertoire. In TCRdb, the immuneACCESS table is reduced to in-frame sequences with V and J assigned. These tables do not hold every clone; where another copy was compared, an unresolved V gene accounts for under half, and the others remain unexplained. Clone size and the V and J calls come from that table; the DNA yielded D and trimming. This sample is represented by about 640,000 clones; 9.5% to 15% of them were singletons. More than 0.1% of the sample is held by the ten biggest clonotypes.

Broader findings and caveats from the paper: Sequencing cDNA rather than genomic DNA could over-represent highly expressing activated cells, although activation and CD3 levels did not differ between groups. Shorter templates might have been favored by PCR, but patient and control samples were amplified and corrected together, so both groups would have been affected equally by any skew. The naive, central memory and regulatory TCRB repertoires appeared to resemble one another more closely among patients than among healthy donors. At VDJ recombination sites, type 1 diabetes patients had fewer insertions and more deleted nucleotides, which implies abnormalities in thymic rearrangement. A moderate but significant shortening of TCRB CDR3 length was observed in type 1 diabetes patients in all four CD4+ subsets. HLA sub-analyses involved small numbers of individuals, so any influence of HLA type on TCRB rearrangement remained unresolved.

This clonotype was sampled from a man aged 25 to 40 with type 1 diabetes. Input material: naive CD4+ T cells from blood. Read against the paper, the sample's cell subset or site label means: true naive CD4+ T cells. The sequence is built from TRBV4-3 and TRBJ2-5, with 9 junctional bases fitting TRBD1. Read as DNA, the sequence is TGCGCCAGCAGCCAAGGACAGGGGGGGGAGACCCAGTACTTC. This sequence encodes CASSQGQGGETQYF.